These T cell receptor beta chains were read from a single sample in a study of T cell therapy after organ transplantation. No antigen has been assigned to these receptors. TCRdb's copy holds only in-frame clones and misses some; the assay was immunoSEQ multiplex PCR. The data contain 1,500 to 2,000 clones, 78% of them singletons. The sample was CD8+ T cells from blood, taken before autologous CMV-specific T cell therapy. The receptors were gathered from a human patient who had received a solid organ transplant and had CMV disease. Both conserved end residues are part of each CDR3. A D gene is named only where the DNA matches it firmly. The listing skips clone size in some rows; elsewhere it reads once, few, many or a size class.

>TRBV7-9|NA|large|TRBJ2-7
CASSLYGGPKVEQYF
TGTGCCAGCAGCTTATACGGGGGACCGAAAGTTGAGCAGTACTTC
>TRBV9|TRBD1|NA|TRBJ1-5
CASSGQGAGEPQHF
TGTGCCAGCAGCGGACAGGGGGCTGGGGAGCCCCAGCATTTT
>TRBV7-9|TRBD2|NA|TRBJ2-1
CASSLPTGGFPDEQFF
TGTGCCAGCAGTCTGCCGACGGGGGGGTTTCCCGATGAGCAGTTCTTC
>TRBV28|NA|NA|TRBJ2-7
CASSPLEGDDYEQYF
TGTGCCAGCAGTCCCCTTGAGGGGGACGACTACGAGCAGTACTTC
>TRBV7-9|TRBD2|NA|TRBJ2-3
CASSLVDRTSPRDTQYF
TGTGCCAGCAGCTTAGTCGATCGGACTAGTCCACGCGATACGCAGTATTTT
>TRBV27|NA|NA|TRBJ1-2
CASSPTNYGYTF
TGTGCCAGCAGTCCTACTAACTATGGCTACACCTTC
>TRBV19|NA|NA|TRBJ2-1
CASSRLRDTGFRHEQFF
TGTGCCAGTAGTCGCCTTAGGGACACAGGCTTCAGGCATGAGCAGTTCTTC
>TRBV25-1|NA|NA|TRBJ1-1
CASSETGQNTEAFF
TGTGCCAGCAGTGAGACAGGCCAAAACACTGAAGCTTTCTTT
>TRBV6-5|NA|once|TRBJ1-5
CASSPRYQPQHF
TGTGCCAGCAGCCCCAGGTATCAGCCCCAGCATTTT
>TRBV27|NA|NA|TRBJ2-4
CASSPLMSGNIQYF
TGTGCCAGCAGTCCCCTCATGTCTGGTAACATTCAGTACTTC
>TRBV5-4|TRBD1|few|TRBJ2-2
CASSLQGAGTGELFF
TGTGCCAGCAGCTTGCAGGGGGCAGGCACCGGGGAGCTGTTTTTT
>TRBV29-1|TRBD1|NA|TRBJ1-6
CSVEGRDREHNSPLHF
TGCAGCGTTGAAGGGAGGGACAGGGAGCATAATTCACCCCTCCACTTT
>TRBV28|NA|NA|TRBJ2-1
CASSSELRGTEQFF
TGTGCCAGCAGTTCAGAGCTTCGGGGGACTGAGCAGTTCTTC
>TRBV2|NA|NA|TRBJ2-6
CASSEVQTLVPSGANVLTF
TGTGCCAGCAGTGAAGTACAGACTTTGGTTCCTTCTGGGGCCAACGTCCTGACTTTC
>TRBV7-9|NA|NA|TRBJ2-1
CASSLVTGYNEQFF
TGTGCCAGCAGCTTAGTAACGGGCTACAATGAGCAGTTCTTC
>TRBV7-3|NA|NA|TRBJ2-2
CASSTDLSGELFF
TGTGCCAGCAGCACCGACTTGTCCGGGGAGCTGTTTTTT
>TRBV19|NA|NA|TRBJ2-1
CASSIGTEIFF
TGTGCCAGTAGTATAGGGACTGAGATTTTCTTC
>TRBV11-2|NA|NA|TRBJ2-5
CASSLEMSIWETQYF
TGTGCCAGCAGCTTAGAGATGAGCATTTGGGAGACCCAGTACTTC
>TRBV4-1|NA|NA|TRBJ2-5
CASSQDELLDYQETQYF
TGCGCCAGCAGCCAAGATGAGCTTCTAGACTACCAAGAGACCCAGTACTTC
>TRBV4-1|TRBD2|NA|TRBJ2-5
CASSQLAGVGETQYF
TGCGCCAGCAGCCAACTAGCGGGGGTGGGGGAGACCCAGTACTTC
>TRBV28|NA|NA|TRBJ2-7
CASMEGLSYEQYF
TGTGCCAGCATGGAGGGACTCTCCTACGAGCAGTACTTC
>TRBV4-1|NA|NA|TRBJ2-7
CASSQEPGAGYEQYF
TGCGCCAGCAGCCAAGAGCCGGGAGCTGGCTACGAGCAGTACTTC
>TRBV6-5|TRBD1|NA|TRBJ2-7
CASSPGDRGGEQYF
TGTGCCAGCAGTCCCGGGGACAGGGGAGGCGAGCAGTACTTC
>TRBV5-6|TRBD1|NA|TRBJ1-2
CASHIGTGVPYTF
TGTGCCAGCCATATCGGGACAGGGGTTCCCTACACCTTC
>TRBV5-1|NA|NA|TRBJ2-3
CASSTRQTDTQYF
TGCGCCAGCAGCACCCGACAGACAGATACGCAGTATTTT
>TRBV7-8|NA|NA|TRBJ1-4
CASSLTLRDEKLFF
TGTGCCAGCAGCTTGACGTTGAGGGATGAAAAACTGTTTTTT
>TRBV5-1|TRBD1|NA|TRBJ2-7
CASSFRQGAYEQYF
TGCGCCAGCAGCTTTAGGCAGGGGGCCTACGAGCAGTACTTC
>TRBV11-2|NA|NA|TRBJ1-4
CASSSPWTAEKLFF
TGTGCCAGCAGCTCTCCATGGACTGCTGAAAAACTGTTTTTT
>TRBV5-6|NA|NA|TRBJ2-7
CASSLIAEVRYEQYF
TGTGCCAGCAGCTTGATCGCCGAAGTCCGATACGAGCAGTACTTC
>TRBV27|TRBD1|NA|TRBJ2-1
CASLGWDRGNNEQFF
TGTGCCAGCTTAGGGTGGGACAGGGGCAACAATGAGCAGTTCTTC
>TRBV30|TRBD1|NA|TRBJ2-7
CAWSSRQGPYEQYF
TGTGCCTGGAGTAGCCGACAGGGACCCTACGAGCAGTACTTC
>TRBV2|NA|NA|TRBJ2-2
CASGSHPGTNTGELFF
TGTGCCAGCGGGTCCCACCCCGGGACGAACACCGGGGAGCTGTTTTTT
>TRBV6-8|NA|once|TRBJ1-5
CASSPRYQPQHF
TGTGCCAGCAGCCCCAGGTATCAGCCCCAGCATTTT
>TRBV27|NA|NA|TRBJ2-2
CASSFKGTGELFF
TGTGCCAGCAGTTTTAAGGGAACCGGGGAGCTGTTTTTT
>TRBV9|NA|NA|TRBJ1-1
CASSGRGTEAFF
TGTGCCAGCAGTGGGAGGGGCACTGAAGCTTTCTTT
>TRBV5-6|NA|NA|TRBJ1-2
CASSLGTGFYTF
TGTGCCAGCAGCTTGGGAACAGGTTTCTACACCTTC
>TRBV6-5|NA|NA|TRBJ2-5
CASSPESQETQYF
TGTGCCAGCAGTCCCGAGAGTCAAGAGACCCAGTACTTC
>TRBV11-2|TRBD2|NA|TRBJ2-7
CASSSIAGAGEQYF
TGTGCCAGCAGTTCTATAGCGGGGGCGGGCGAGCAGTACTTC
>TRBV5-4|NA|NA|TRBJ2-1
CASSPVTGTNEQFF
TGTGCCAGCAGCCCTGTGACGGGTACCAATGAGCAGTTCTTC
>TRBV5-5|NA|NA|TRBJ2-7
CASSLERVYEQYF
TGTGCCAGCAGCTTGGAGAGGGTCTACGAGCAGTACTTC
>TRBV5-5|TRBD1|NA|TRBJ1-2
CASGSGQEIKYGYTF
TGTGCCAGCGGATCCGGACAGGAAATTAAGTATGGCTACACCTTC
>TRBV6-6|NA|NA|TRBJ1-5
CASSYSGGNQPQHF
TGTGCCAGCAGTTACTCGGGCGGTAATCAGCCCCAGCATTTT
>TRBV6-5|NA|NA|TRBJ2-5
CASSFRGETQYF
TGTGCCAGCAGTTTTCGCGGAGAGACCCAGTACTTC
>TRBV7-9|NA|NA|TRBJ1-4
CASSLNEKLFF
TGTGCCAGCAGCTTAAATGAAAAACTGTTTTTT
>TRBV27|TRBD1|few|TRBJ1-1
CASSAGTGEAFF
TGTGCCAGCAGTGCCGGGACAGGTGAAGCTTTCTTT
>TRBV7-8|NA|few|TRBJ2-7
CASKIEGGLYEQYF
TGTGCCAGCAAGATAGAGGGGGGTCTCTACGAGCAGTACTTC
>TRBV6-5|NA|NA|TRBJ2-7
CASSYSNSREQYF
TGTGCCAGCAGTTACTCGAACAGTCGCGAGCAGTACTTC
>TRBV7-3|NA|NA|TRBJ2-2
CASTEDTNTGELFF
TGTGCCAGCACCGAGGACACTAACACCGGGGAGCTGTTTTTT
>TRBV15|NA|once|TRBJ2-3
CATRNPTVADTQYF
TGTGCCACTCGTAATCCGACAGTCGCGGATACGCAGTATTTT
>TRBV5-6|TRBD1|NA|TRBJ1-2
CASSLGDSFYGYTF
TGTGCCAGCAGCTTGGGGGACAGCTTCTATGGCTACACCTTC
>TRBV7-2|TRBD2|NA|TRBJ2-7
CASTFGTSGRYEQYF
TGTGCCAGCACTTTCGGGACTAGCGGGAGATACGAGCAGTACTTC
>TRBV7-2|NA|NA|TRBJ2-1
CASSLRETYYNEQFF
TGTGCCAGCAGCTTGCGCGAGACATACTACAATGAGCAGTTCTTC
>TRBV4-3|NA|NA|TRBJ2-7
CASSQGVDYEQYF
TGCGCCAGCAGCCAAGGGGTCGACTACGAGCAGTACTTC
>TRBV27|NA|few|TRBJ1-5
CASSITSGNQPQHF
TGTGCCAGCAGTATTACTTCGGGCAATCAGCCCCAGCATTTT
>TRBV6-5|NA|NA|TRBJ2-6
CASSYRTASGANVLTF
TGTGCCAGCAGTTACAGGACAGCGTCTGGGGCCAACGTCCTGACTTTC
>TRBV29-1|TRBD2|NA|TRBJ2-5
CSVVSGSPIMYQETQYF
TGCAGCGTAGTTAGCGGGAGCCCCATTATGTACCAAGAGACCCAGTACTTC
>TRBV7-3|TRBD2|NA|TRBJ2-3
CASSLEAGGLGTDTQYF
TGTGCCAGCAGCTTGGAGGCGGGGGGGCTGGGCACAGATACGCAGTATTTT